This T cell receptor (beta chain) was found in a study of OX40 agonist ivuxolimab in advanced cancers. Method: immunoSEQ multiplex PCR; TCRdb's copy keeps in-frame clones and lacks some. This table holds around 30,000 clones, roughly nine tenths found once. Regarding this clone: The antigen is not known.

The V gene's germline CDR1 is SGHTA and CDR2 FQGTGA. Trimming removed 5 bases from V and 5 bases from J; junction bases left unmatched: 7. The CDR3 is 16 amino acids. Findings and caveats of the study: Fewer expanded clones were found on average in CD4+ than in CD8+ T cells. Researchers did not establish what antigens the expanded peripheral T cells target. Both blood CD4+ and CD8+ T cells showed clonal growth by week 6 at 0.1 to 3.0 mg/kg.

The sequence was collected from an adult with an advanced solid tumor such as melanoma, head and neck, liver or kidney cancer. Sequencing was performed on CD4+ or CD8+ T cells sorted from blood, taken in a trial of the OX40 agonist ivuxolimab. The genes are TRBV7-3 and TRBJ2-2; 11 nucleotides match TRBD2. This chain's CDR3 is CASSLAGGSWTGELFF. CDR3 sequence (DNA): TGTGCCAGCAGCCTAGCGGGGGGTTCGTGGACCGGGGAGCTGTTTTTT.